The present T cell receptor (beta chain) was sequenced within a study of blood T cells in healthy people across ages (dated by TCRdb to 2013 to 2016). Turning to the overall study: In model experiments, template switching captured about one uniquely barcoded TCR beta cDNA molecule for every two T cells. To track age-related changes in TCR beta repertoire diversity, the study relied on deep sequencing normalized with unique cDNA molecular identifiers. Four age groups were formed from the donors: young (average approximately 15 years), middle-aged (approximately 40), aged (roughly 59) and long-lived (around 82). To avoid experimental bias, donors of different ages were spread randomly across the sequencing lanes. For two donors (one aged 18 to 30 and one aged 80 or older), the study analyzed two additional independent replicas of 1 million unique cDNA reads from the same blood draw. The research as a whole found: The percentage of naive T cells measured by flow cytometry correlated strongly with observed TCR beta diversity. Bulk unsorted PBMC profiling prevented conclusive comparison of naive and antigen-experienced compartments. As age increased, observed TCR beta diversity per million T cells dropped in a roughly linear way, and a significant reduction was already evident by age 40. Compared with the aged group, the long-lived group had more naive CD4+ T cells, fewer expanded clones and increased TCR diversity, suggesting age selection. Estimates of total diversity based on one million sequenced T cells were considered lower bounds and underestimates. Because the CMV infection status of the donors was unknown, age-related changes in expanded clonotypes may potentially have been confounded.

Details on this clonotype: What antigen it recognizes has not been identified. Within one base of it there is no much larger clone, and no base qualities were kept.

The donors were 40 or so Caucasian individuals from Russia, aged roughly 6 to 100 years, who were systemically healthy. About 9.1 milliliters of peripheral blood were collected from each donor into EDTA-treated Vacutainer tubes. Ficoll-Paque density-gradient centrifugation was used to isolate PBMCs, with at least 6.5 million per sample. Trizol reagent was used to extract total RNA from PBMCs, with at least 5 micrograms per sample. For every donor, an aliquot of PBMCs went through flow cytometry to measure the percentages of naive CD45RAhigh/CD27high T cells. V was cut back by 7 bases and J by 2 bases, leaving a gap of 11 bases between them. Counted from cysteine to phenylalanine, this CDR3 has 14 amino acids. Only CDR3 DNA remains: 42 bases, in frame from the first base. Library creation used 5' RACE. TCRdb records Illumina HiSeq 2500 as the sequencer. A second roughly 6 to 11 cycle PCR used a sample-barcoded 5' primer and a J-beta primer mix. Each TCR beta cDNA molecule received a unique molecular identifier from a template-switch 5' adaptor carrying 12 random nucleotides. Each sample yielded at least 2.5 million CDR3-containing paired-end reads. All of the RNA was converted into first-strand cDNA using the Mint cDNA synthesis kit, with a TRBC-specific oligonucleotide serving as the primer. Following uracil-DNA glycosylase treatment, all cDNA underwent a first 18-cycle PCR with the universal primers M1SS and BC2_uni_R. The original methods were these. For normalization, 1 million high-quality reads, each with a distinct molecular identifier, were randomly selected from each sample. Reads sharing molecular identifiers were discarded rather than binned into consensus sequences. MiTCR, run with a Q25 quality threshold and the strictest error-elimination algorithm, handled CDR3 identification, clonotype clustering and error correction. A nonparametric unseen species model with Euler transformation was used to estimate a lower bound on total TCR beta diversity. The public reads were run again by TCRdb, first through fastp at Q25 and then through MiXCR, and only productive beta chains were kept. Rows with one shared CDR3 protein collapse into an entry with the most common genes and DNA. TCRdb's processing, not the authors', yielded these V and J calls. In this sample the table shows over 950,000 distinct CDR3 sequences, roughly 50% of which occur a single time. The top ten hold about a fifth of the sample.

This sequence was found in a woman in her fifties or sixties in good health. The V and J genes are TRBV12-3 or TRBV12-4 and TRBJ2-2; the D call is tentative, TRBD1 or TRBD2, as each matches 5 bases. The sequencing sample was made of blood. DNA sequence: TGTGCCAGCATTAGGGACCACAACACCGGGGAGCTGTTTTTT. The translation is CASIRDHNTGELFF.